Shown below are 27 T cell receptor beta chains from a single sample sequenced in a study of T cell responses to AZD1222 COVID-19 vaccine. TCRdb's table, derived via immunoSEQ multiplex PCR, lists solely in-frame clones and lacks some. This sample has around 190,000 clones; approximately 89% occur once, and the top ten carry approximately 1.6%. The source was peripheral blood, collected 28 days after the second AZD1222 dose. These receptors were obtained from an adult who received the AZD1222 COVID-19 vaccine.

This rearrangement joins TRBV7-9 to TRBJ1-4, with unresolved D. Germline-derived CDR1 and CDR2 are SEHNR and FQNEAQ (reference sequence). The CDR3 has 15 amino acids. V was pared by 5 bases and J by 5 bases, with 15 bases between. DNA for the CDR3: TGTGCCAGCAGCCCCTCCCCCAGGATAAATGAAAAACTGTTTTTT. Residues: CASSPSPRINEKLFF. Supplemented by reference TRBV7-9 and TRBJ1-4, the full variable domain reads DTGVSQNPRHKITKRGQNVTFRCDPISEHNRLYWYRQTLGQGPEFLTYFQNEAQLEKSRLLSDRFSAERPKGSFSTLEIQRTEQGDSAMYLCASSPSPRINEKLFFGSGTQLSVL.

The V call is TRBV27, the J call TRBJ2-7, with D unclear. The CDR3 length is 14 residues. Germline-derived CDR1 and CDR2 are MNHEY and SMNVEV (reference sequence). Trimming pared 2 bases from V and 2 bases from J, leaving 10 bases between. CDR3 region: CASSLKIGPYEQYF. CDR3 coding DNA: TGTGCCAGCAGTTTAAAGATTGGTCCCTACGAGCAGTACTTC.

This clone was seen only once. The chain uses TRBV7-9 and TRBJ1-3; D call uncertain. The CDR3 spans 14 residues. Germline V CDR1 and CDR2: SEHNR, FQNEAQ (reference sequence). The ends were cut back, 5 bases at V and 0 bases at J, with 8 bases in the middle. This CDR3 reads CASSETSSGNTIYF. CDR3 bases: TGTGCCAGCAGCGAGACAAGCTCTGGAAACACCATATATTTT.

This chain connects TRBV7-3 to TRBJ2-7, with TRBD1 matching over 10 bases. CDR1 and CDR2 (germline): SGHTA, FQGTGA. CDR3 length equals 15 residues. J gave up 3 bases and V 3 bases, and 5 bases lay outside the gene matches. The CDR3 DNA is TGTGCCAGCAGCTTGACAGGGGGCGAAAGCTACGAGCAGTACTTC. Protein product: CASSLTGGESYEQYF.

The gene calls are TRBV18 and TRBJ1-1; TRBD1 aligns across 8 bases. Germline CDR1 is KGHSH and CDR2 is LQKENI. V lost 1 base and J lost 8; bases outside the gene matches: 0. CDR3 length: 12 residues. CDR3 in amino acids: CASSPRDREAFF. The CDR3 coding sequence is TGTGCCAGCTCACCACGGGACAGGGAAGCTTTCTTT.

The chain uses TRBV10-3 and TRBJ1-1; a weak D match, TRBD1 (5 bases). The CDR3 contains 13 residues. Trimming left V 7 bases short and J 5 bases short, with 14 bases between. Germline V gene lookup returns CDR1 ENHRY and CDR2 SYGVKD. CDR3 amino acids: CAIKAGDWTEAFF. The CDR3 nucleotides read TGTGCCATCAAAGCGGGGGATTGGACTGAAGCTTTCTTT.

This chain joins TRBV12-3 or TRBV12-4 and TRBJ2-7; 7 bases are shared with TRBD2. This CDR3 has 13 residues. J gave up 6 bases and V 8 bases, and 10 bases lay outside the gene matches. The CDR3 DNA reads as TGTGCCAGCGGGAGCGGGGCAACCTTCGAGCAGTACTTC. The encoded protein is CASGSGATFEQYF.

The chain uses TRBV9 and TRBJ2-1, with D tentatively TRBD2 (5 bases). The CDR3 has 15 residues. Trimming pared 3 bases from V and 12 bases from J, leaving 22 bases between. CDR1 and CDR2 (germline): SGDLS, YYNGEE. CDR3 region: CASSAAWTELRGQFF. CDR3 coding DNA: TGTGCCAGCAGCGCGGCGTGGACTGAACTTCGAGGGCAGTTCTTC. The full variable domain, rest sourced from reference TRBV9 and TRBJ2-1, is DSGVTQTPKHLITATGQRVTLRCSPRSGDLSVYWYQQSLDQGLQFLIQYYNGEERAKGNILERFSAQQFPDLHSELNLSSLELGDSALYFCASSAAWTELRGQFFGPGTRLTVL.

The chain's CDR3 is CASRWGTEETQYF. The CDR3 nucleotides are TGCGCCAGCCGGTGGGGGACAGAAGAGACCCAGTACTTC. V usage is TRBV5-1 and J usage is TRBJ2-5; 7 nucleotides align to TRBD1. This CDR3 region has 13 residues. The J segment lost 3 bases and the V segment lost 7 bases, leaving 6 bases of the junction unmatched. Germline V gene lookup returns CDR1 SGHRS and CDR2 YFSETQ.

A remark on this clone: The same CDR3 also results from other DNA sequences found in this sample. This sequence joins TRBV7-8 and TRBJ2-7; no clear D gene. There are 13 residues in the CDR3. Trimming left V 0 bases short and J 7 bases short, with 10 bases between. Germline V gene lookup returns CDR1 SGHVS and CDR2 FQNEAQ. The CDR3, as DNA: TGTGCCAGCAGCTTAGCTCTCTTGGGGGAGCAGTACTTC. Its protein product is CASSLALLGEQYF.

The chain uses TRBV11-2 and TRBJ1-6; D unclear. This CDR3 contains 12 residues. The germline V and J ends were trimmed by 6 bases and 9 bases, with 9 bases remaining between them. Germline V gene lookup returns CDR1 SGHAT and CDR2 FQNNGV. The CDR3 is CASRREGSPLHF. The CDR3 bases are TGTGCCAGCAGGAGGGAGGGTTCACCCCTCCACTTT.

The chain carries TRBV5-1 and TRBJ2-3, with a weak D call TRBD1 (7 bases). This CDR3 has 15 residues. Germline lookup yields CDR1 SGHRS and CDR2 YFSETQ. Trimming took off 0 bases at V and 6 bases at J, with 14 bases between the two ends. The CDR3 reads CASSLAGRGVDTQYF. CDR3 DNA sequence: TGCGCCAGCAGCTTGGCAGGCAGGGGGGTGGATACGCAGTATTTT. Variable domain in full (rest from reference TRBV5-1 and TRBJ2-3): KAGVTQTPRYLIKTRGQQVTLSCSPISGHRSVSWYQQTPGQGLQFLFEYFSETQRNKGNFPGRFSGRQFSNSRSEMNVSTLELGDSALYLCASSLAGRGVDTQYFGPGTRLTVL.

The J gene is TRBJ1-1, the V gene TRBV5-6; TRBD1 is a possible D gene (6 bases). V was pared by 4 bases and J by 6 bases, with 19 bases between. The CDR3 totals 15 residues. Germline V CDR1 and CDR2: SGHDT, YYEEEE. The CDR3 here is CASSPTTDRPAEAFF. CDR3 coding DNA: TGTGCCAGCAGCCCGACAACAGACAGGCCTGCTGAAGCTTTCTTT.

For the CDR3, the DNA is TGTGCCAGCAGCTTGGATGGTCCCACGAACACCGGGGAGCTGTTTTTT. Protein sequence: CASSLDGPTNTGELFF. The rearrangement joins TRBV7-3 to TRBJ2-2, with D uncertain. V was cut by 3 bases and J by 0 bases, with 11 bases left in between. Per the germline V gene, CDR1 is SGHTA and CDR2 is FQGTGA. There are 16 residues in the CDR3.

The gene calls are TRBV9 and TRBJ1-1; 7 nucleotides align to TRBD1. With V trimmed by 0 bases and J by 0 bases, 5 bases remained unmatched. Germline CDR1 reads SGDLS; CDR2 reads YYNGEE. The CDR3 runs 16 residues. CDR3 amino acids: CASSVGAGGMNTEAFF. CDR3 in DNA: TGTGCCAGCAGCGTAGGGGCAGGGGGGATGAACACTGAAGCTTTCTTT.

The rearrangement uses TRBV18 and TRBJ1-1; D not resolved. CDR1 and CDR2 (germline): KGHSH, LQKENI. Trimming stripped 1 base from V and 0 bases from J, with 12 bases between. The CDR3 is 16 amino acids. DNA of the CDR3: TGTGCCAGCTCACCACGAGGTGGGAGTTTGAACACTGAAGCTTTCTTT. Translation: CASSPRGGSLNTEAFF.

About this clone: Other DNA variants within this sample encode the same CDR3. The CDR3 sequence is CASSFGQGSYEQYF. The DNA of the CDR3 is TGTGCCAGCAGCTTTGGACAGGGTTCCTACGAGCAGTACTTC. The chain uses TRBV7-2 and TRBJ2-7, with 8 bases matching TRBD1. The CDR3 length is 14 residues. Germline lookup yields CDR1 SGHTA and CDR2 FQGNSA. Trimming removed 3 bases from V and 1 base from J; junction bases left unmatched: 2.

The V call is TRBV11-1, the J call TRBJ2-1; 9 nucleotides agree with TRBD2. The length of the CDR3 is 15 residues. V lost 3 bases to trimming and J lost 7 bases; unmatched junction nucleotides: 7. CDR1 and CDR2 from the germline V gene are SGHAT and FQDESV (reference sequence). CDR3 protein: CASSFEAGGQNEQFF. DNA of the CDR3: TGTGCCAGCAGCTTCGAGGCGGGGGGGCAAAATGAGCAGTTCTTC.

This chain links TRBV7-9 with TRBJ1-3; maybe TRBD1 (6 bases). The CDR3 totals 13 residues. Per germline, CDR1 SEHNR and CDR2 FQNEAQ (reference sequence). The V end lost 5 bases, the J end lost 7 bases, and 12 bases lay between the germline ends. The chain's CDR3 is CASSQRGGNTIYF. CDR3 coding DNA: TGTGCCAGCAGCCAAAGGGGGGGGAACACCATATATTTT.

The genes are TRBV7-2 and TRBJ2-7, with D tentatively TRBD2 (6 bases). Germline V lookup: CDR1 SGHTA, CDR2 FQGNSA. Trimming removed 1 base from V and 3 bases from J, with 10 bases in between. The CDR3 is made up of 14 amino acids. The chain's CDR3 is CASSLGPDYYEQYF. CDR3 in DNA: TGTGCCAGCAGCTTAGGGCCGGACTACTACGAGCAGTACTTC.

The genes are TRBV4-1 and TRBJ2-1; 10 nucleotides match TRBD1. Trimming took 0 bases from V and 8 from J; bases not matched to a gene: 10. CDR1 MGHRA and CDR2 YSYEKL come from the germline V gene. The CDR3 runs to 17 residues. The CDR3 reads CASSQEHGGTGVHEQFF. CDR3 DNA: TGCGCCAGCAGCCAAGAGCATGGAGGGACAGGGGTCCATGAGCAGTTCTTC.

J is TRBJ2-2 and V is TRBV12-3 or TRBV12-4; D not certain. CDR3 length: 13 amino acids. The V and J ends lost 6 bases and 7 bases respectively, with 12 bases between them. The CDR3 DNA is TGTGCCAGCAGCGTCCAAGTATTCGGGGAGCTGTTTTTT. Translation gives CASSVQVFGELFF.

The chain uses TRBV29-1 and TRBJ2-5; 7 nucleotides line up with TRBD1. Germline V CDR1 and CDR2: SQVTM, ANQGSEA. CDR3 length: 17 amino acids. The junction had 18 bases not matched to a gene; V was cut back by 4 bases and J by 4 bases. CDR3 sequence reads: CSVAGITLGGSVETQYF. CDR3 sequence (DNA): TGCAGCGTTGCAGGCATAACCTTAGGGGGCTCCGTAGAGACCCAGTACTTC. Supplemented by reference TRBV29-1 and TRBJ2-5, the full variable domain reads SAVISQKPSRDICQRGTSLTIQCQVDSQVTMMFWYRQQPGQSLTLIATANQGSEATYESGFVIDKFPISRPNLTFSTLTVSNMSPEDSSIYLCSVAGITLGGSVETQYFGPGTRLLVL.

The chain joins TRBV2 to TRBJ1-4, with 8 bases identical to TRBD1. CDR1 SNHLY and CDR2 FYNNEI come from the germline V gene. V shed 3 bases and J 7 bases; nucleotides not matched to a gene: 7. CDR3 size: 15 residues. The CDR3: CASSDWQGAGEKLFF. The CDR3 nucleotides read TGTGCCAGCAGTGACTGGCAGGGGGCGGGTGAAAAACTGTTTTTT.

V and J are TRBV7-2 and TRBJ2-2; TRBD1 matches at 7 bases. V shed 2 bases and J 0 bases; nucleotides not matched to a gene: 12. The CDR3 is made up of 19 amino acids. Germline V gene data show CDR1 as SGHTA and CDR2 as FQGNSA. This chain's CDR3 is CASSLKGAPGHSNTGELFF. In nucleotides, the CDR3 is TGTGCCAGCAGCTTAAAGGGGGCACCGGGACACTCGAACACCGGGGAGCTGTTTTTT.

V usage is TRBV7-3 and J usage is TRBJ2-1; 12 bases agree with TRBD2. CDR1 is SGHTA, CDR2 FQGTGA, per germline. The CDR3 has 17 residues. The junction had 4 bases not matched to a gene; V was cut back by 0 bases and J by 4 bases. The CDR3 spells CASSLTLAGGRYNEQFF. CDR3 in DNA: TGTGCCAGCAGCTTAACTCTAGCGGGAGGGAGGTACAATGAGCAGTTCTTC.

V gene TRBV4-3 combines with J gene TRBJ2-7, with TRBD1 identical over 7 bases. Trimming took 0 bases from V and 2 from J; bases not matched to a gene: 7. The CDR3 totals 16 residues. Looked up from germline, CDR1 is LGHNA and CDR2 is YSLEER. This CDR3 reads CASSQDRTGTTYEQYF. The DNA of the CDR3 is TGCGCCAGCAGCCAAGATCGGACAGGAACTACCTACGAGCAGTACTTC.